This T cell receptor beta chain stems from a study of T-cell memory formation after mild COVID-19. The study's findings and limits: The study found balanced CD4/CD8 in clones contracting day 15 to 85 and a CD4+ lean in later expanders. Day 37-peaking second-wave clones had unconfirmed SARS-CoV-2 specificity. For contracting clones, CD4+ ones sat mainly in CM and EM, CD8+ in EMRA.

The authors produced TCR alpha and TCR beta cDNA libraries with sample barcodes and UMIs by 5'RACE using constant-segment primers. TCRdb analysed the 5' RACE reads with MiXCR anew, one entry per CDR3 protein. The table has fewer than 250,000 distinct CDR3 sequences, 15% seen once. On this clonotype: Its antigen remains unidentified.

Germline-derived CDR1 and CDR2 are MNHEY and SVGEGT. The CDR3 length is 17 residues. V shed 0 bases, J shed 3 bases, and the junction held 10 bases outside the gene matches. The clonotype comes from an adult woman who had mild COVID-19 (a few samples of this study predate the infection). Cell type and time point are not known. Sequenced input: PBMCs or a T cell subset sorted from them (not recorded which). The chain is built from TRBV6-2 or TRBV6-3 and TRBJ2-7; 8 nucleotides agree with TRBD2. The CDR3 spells CASSYSAPSGSFYEQYF. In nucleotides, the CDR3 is TGTGCCAGCAGTTACTCAGCCCCCAGCGGGAGTTTCTACGAGCAGTACTTC.